These 4 T cell receptor beta chains came from one sample sequenced in a study of T-cell memory formation after mild COVID-19. In TCRdb, the 5' RACE reads were re-called with MiXCR into one record per CDR3 protein. The sample records 550,000 to 600,000 distinct CDR3 sequences, 17% being singletons. Specimen: PBMCs or a T cell subset sorted from them (not recorded which). The receptor set was obtained from an adult woman who had mild COVID-19 (a few samples of this study predate the infection). Cell type and time point are not known.

Ten or more counts support this clonotype. The chain carries TRBV20-1 and TRBJ1-1; 7 bases are shared with TRBD1. V shed 5 bases, J shed 4 bases, and the junction held 7 bases outside the gene matches. CDR1 and CDR2 from the germline V gene are DFQATT and SNEGSKA (reference sequence). The CDR3 sequence is 13 residues long. In DNA form, the CDR3 reads TGCAGTGCTTACAGGGGATTAGGCACTGAAGCTTTCTTT. As protein: CSAYRGLGTEAFF.

This clonotype has a handful of counts. The chain has TRBV7-2 and TRBJ2-4; D gene ambiguous. The germline V gene encodes CDR1 SGHTA and CDR2 FQGNSA. The length of the CDR3 is 14 residues. V was trimmed by 5 bases and J by 3 bases, leaving 11 bases between them. CDR3 in amino acids: CASSGMHGKNIQYF. The CDR3 region has the DNA TGTGCCAGCAGCGGGATGCATGGCAAAAACATTCAGTACTTC.

The CDR3 loop reads CARRRAGSSTDTQYF. In DNA, the CDR3 is TGTGCCAGACGTCGAGCGGGGTCTAGCACAGATACGCAGTATTTT. V and J are TRBV5-6 and TRBJ2-3; 7 bases fit TRBD2. CDR3 size: 15 residues. V lost 8 bases, J lost 0 bases, and 9 bases stayed unmatched. The germline V gene has CDR1 SGHDT and CDR2 YYEEEE.

There are a few counts of this clonotype. The J gene is TRBJ2-7, the V gene TRBV18; 7 bases align to TRBD1. V shed 6 bases, J shed 1 base, and the junction held 9 bases outside the gene matches. The V gene's germline CDR1 is KGHSH and CDR2 LQKENI. CDR3 length: 15 residues. CDR3: CASSQTGVKSYEQYF. The CDR3 bases are TGTGCCAGCTCTCAAACAGGGGTGAAGTCCTACGAGCAGTACTTC.